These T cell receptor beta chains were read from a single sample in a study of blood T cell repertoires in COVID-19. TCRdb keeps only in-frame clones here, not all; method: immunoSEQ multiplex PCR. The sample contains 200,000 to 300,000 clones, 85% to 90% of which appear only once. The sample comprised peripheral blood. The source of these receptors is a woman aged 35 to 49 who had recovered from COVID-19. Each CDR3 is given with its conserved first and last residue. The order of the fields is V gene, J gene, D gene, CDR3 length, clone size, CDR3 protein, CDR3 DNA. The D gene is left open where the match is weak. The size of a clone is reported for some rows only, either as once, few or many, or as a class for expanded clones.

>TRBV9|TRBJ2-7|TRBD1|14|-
CASSPLDTGDEQYF
TGTGCCAGCAGCCCCTTAGATACAGGGGACGAGCAGTACTTC
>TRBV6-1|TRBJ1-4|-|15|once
CASSEAGRAAEKLFF
TGTGCCAGCAGTGAAGCAGGCAGGGCGGCTGAAAAACTGTTTTTT
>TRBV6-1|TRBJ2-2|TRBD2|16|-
CASSDGLAGATGELFF
TGTGCCAGCAGTGATGGGCTAGCGGGGGCCACCGGGGAGCTGTTTTTT
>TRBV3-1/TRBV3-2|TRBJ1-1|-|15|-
CASSQRGKGSTETFF
TGTGCCAGCAGCCAAAGGGGGAAGGGGTCCACTGAAACTTTCTTT
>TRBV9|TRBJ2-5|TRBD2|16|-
CASSAGTSGGTSTQYF
TGTGCCAGCAGCGCCGGGACTAGCGGGGGGACTTCGACCCAGTACTTC
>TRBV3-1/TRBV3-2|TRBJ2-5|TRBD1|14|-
CASSHTGGRKTQYF
TGTGCCAGCAGCCACACAGGGGGCAGAAAGACCCAGTACTTC
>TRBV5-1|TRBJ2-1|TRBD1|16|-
CASSLTPGTEYNEQFF
TGCGCCAGCAGCTTGACCCCCGGGACAGAGTACAATGAGCAGTTCTTC
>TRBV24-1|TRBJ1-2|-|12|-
CATSESGVGYTF
TGTGCCACCAGTGAATCCGGGGTTGGCTACACCTTC
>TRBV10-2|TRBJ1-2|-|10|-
CASRPGGYTF
TGCGCCAGCAGGCCGGGAGGCTACACCTTC
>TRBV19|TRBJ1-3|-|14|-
CASSLTGPGNTIYF
TGTGCCAGTAGTCTTACAGGGCCTGGAAACACCATATATTTT
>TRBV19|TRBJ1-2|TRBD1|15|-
CASSPTLTGDYGYTF
TGTGCCAGTAGCCCTACCCTGACAGGGGACTATGGCTACACCTTC
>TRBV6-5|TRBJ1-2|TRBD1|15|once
CASSRTFDRAHGYTF
TGTGCCAGCAGTCGAACATTTGACAGGGCCCATGGCTACACCTTC
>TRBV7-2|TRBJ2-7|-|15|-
CASSFRENWSYEQYF
TGTGCCAGCAGCTTCAGGGAAAATTGGTCCTACGAGCAGTACTTC
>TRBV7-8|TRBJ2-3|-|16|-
CASSLLLGGPSDTQYF
TGTGCCAGCAGCTTATTGCTGGGGGGGCCGTCAGATACGCAGTATTTT
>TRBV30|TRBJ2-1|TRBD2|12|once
CAWRNGRGWQFF
TGTGCCTGGAGGAACGGGAGGGGGTGGCAGTTCTTC
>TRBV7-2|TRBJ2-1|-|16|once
CASSQNGGLSYNEQFF
TGTGCCAGCAGCCAAAACGGGGGGCTCTCCTACAATGAGCAGTTCTTC
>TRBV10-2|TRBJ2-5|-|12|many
CASSGVGETQYF
TGCGCCAGCTCAGGGGTGGGAGAGACCCAGTACTTC
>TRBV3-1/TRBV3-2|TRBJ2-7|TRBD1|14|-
CASSQGYRGIEQYF
TGTGCCAGCAGCCAAGGCTACAGGGGAATCGAGCAGTACTTC
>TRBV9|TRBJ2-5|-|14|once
CASSRFGGQETQYF
TGTGCCAGCAGCCGATTCGGGGGCCAAGAGACCCAGTACTTC
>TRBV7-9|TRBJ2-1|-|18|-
CASSSFRGSASSYNEQFF
TGTGCCAGCAGCTCCTTCCGGGGGTCCGCTAGCTCCTACAATGAGCAGTTCTTC
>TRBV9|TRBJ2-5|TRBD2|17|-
CASSSGVAGGPVETQYF
TGTGCCAGCAGCTCCGGGGTAGCGGGGGGGCCTGTCGAGACCCAGTACTTC
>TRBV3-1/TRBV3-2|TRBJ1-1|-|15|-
CASSQEAAENTEAFF
TGTGCCAGCAGCCAAGAGGCGGCGGAGAACACTGAAGCTTTCTTT
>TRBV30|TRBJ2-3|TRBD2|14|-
CAWRLAGGTDTQYF
TGTGCCTGGCGACTAGCGGGGGGAACAGATACGCAGTATTTT
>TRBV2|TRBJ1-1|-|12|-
CASRRGGTEAFF
TGTGCCAGCAGGAGGGGGGGGACTGAAGCTTTCTTT
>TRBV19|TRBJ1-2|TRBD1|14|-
CASSIYRTGAGYTF
TGTGCCAGTAGTATTTATAGGACAGGGGCTGGCTACACCTTC
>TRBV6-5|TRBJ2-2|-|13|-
CASSHPDTGELFF
TGTGCCAGCAGCCACCCGGACACCGGGGAGCTGTTTTTT
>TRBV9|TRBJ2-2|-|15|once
CASSGILANTGELFF
TGTGCCAGCAGCGGAATCTTAGCGAACACCGGGGAGCTGTTTTTT
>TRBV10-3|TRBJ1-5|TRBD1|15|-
CAISERTGGYQPQHF
TGTGCCATCAGTGAGAGGACAGGGGGTTATCAGCCCCAGCATTTT
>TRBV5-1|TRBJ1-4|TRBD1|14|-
CASSPGQEYEKLFF
TGCGCCAGCAGCCCCGGACAGGAGTATGAAAAACTGTTTTTT
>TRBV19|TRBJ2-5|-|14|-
CASSIRGPGETQYF
TGTGCCAGTAGTATACGTGGTCCGGGAGAGACCCAGTACTTC
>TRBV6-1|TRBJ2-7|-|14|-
CASSEGPGLYEQYF
TGTGCCAGCAGTGAAGGCCCAGGGCTCTACGAGCAGTACTTC
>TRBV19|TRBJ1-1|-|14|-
CASSILLWNTEAFF
TGTGCCAGTAGTATACTACTCTGGAACACTGAAGCTTTCTTT
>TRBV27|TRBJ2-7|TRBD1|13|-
CASSYGQAYEQYF
TGTGCCAGCAGCTACGGACAGGCATATGAACAGTACTTC
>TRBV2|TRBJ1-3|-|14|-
CASSEAEAGNTIYF
TGTGCCAGCAGTGAGGCTGAGGCTGGAAACACCATATATTTT
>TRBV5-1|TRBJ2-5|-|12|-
CASSLWAETQYF
TGCGCCAGCAGCTTGTGGGCGGAGACCCAGTACTTC
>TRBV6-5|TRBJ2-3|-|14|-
CASRLAGRTDTQYF
TGTGCCAGCAGACTGGCGGGGCGGACAGATACGCAGTATTTT
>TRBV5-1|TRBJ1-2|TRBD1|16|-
CASSLGPGDRAYGYTF
TGCGCCAGCAGCTTGGGCCCCGGGGACAGGGCCTATGGCTACACCTTC